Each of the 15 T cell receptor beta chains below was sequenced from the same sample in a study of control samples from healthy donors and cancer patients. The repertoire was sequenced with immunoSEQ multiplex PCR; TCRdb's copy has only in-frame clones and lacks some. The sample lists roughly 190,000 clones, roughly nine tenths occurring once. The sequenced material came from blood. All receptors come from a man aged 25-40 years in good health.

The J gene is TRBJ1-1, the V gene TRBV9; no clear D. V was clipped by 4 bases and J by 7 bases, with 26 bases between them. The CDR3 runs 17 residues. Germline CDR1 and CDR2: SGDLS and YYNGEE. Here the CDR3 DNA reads TGTGCCAGCAGCCCCAGTGGAGGATTTGGCGCCGACGGTGAAGCTTTCTTT. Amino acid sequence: CASSPSGGFGADGEAFF.

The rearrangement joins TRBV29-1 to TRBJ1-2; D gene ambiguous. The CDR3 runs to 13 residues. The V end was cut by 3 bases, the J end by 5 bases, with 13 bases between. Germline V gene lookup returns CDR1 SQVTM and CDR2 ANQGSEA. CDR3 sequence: CSVEGGIGYGYTF. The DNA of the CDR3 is TGCAGCGTTGAGGGCGGGATAGGGTATGGCTACACCTTC.

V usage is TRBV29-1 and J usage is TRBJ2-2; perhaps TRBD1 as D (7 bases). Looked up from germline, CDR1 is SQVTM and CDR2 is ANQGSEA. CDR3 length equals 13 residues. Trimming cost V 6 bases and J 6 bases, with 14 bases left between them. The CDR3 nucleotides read TGCAGCGTGTGGACAGGCGGGGCCGGGGAGCTGTTTTTT. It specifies CSVWTGGAGELFF.

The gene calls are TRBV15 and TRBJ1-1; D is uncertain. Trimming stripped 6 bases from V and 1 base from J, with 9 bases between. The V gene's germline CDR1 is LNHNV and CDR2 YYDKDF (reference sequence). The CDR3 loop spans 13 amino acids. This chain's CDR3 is CATSAETNTEAFF. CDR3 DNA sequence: TGTGCCACCAGTGCGGAAACGAACACTGAAGCTTTCTTT. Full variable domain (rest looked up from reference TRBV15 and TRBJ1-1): DAMVIQNPRYQVTQFGKPVTLSCSQTLNHNVMYWYQQKSSQAPKLLFHYYDKDFNNEADTPDNFQSRRPNTSFCFLDIRSPGLGDTAMYLCATSAETNTEAFFGQGTRLTVV.

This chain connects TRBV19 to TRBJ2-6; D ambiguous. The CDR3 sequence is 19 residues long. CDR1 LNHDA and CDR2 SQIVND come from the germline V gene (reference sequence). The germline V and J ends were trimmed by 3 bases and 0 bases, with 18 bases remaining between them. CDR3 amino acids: CASSMKLRWSSSGANVLTF. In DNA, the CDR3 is TGTGCCAGTAGTATGAAGTTGAGGTGGAGCAGCTCTGGGGCCAACGTCCTGACTTTC.

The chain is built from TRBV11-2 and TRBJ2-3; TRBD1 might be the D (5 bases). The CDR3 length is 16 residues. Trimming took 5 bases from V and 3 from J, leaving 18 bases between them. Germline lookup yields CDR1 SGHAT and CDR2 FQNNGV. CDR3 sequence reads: CASSANAQGNTDTQYF. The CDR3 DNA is TGTGCCAGCAGCGCTAACGCGCAGGGTAATACAGATACGCAGTATTTT.

The CDR3 bases are TGTGCCAGTAGTATGGTGACAGGGTTGGGCACTGAAGCTTTCTTT. The encoded protein is CASSMVTGLGTEAFF. The chain links TRBV19 to TRBJ1-1; TRBD1 matches 7 bases. This CDR3 region has 15 residues. J was trimmed by 4 bases and V by 3 bases; bases with no gene match: 8. Germline V gene lookup returns CDR1 LNHDA and CDR2 SQIVND (reference sequence).

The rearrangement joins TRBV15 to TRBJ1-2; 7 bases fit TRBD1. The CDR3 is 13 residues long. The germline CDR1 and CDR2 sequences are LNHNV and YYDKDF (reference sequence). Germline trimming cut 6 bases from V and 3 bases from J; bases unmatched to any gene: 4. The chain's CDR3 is CATSLTGDYGYTF. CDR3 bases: TGTGCCACCAGTCTTACAGGGGACTATGGCTACACCTTC. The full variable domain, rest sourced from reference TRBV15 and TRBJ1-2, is DAMVIQNPRYQVTQFGKPVTLSCSQTLNHNVMYWYQQKSSQAPKLLFHYYDKDFNNEADTPDNFQSRRPNTSFCFLDIRSPGLGDTAMYLCATSLTGDYGYTFGSGTRLTVV.

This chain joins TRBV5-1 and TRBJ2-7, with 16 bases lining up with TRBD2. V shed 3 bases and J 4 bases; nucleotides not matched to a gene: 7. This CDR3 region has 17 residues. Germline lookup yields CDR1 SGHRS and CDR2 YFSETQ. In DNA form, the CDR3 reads TGCGCCAGCAGCTGGACCGGGACTAGCGGGGGGGCTTACGAGCAGTACTTC. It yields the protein CASSWTGTSGGAYEQYF. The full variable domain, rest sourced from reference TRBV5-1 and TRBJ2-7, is KAGVTQTPRYLIKTRGQQVTLSCSPISGHRSVSWYQQTPGQGLQFLFEYFSETQRNKGNFPGRFSGRQFSNSRSEMNVSTLELGDSALYLCASSWTGTSGGAYEQYFGPGTRLTVT.

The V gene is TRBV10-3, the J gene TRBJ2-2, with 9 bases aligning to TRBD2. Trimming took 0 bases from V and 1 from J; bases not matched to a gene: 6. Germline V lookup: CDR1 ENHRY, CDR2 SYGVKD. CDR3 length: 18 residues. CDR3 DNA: TGTGCCATCAGTGAGTCGCTTAGCGGGGGCAAGAACACCGGGGAGCTGTTTTTT. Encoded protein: CAISESLSGGKNTGELFF.

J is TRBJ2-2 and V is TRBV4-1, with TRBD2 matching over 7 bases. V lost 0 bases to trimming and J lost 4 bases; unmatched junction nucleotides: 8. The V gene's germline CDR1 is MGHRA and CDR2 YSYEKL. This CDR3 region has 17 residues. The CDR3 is CASSQDPQRGTTGELFF. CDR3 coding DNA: TGCGCCAGCAGCCAAGACCCCCAGCGGGGTACCACCGGGGAGCTGTTTTTT.

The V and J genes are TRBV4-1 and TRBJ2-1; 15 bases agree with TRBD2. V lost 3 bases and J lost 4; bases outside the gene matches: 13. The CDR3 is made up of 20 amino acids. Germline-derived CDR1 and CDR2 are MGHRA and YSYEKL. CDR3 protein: CASSHPGLAGGTNQYNEQFF. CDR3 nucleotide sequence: TGCGCCAGCAGCCACCCGGGACTAGCGGGGGGCACAAACCAATACAATGAGCAGTTCTTC.

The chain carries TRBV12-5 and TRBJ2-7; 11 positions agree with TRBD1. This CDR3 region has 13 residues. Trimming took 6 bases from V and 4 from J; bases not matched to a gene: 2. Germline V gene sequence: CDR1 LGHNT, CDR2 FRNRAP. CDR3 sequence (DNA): TGTGCTAGTGGGAGGGACAGGGGGTACGAGCAGTACTTC. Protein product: CASGRDRGYEQYF.

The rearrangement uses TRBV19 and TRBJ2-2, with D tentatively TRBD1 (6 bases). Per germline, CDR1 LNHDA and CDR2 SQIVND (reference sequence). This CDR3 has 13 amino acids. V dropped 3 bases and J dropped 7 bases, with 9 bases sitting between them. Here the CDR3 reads CASSIRGNGELFF. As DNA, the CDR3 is TGTGCCAGTAGTATTAGGGGGAACGGGGAGCTGTTTTTT. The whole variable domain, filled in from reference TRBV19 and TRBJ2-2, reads DGGITQSPKYLFRKEGQNVTLSCEQNLNHDAMYWYRQDPGQGLRLIYYSQIVNDFQKGDIAEGYSVSREKKESFPLTVTSAQKNPTAFYLCASSIRGNGELFFGEGSRLTVL.

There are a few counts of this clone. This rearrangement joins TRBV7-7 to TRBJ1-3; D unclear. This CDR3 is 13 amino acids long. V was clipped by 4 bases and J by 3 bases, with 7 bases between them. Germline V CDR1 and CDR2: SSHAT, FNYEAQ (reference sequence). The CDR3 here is CASSSSGGNTIYF. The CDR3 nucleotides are TGTGCCAGCAGCTCCTCAGGTGGAAACACCATATATTTT.